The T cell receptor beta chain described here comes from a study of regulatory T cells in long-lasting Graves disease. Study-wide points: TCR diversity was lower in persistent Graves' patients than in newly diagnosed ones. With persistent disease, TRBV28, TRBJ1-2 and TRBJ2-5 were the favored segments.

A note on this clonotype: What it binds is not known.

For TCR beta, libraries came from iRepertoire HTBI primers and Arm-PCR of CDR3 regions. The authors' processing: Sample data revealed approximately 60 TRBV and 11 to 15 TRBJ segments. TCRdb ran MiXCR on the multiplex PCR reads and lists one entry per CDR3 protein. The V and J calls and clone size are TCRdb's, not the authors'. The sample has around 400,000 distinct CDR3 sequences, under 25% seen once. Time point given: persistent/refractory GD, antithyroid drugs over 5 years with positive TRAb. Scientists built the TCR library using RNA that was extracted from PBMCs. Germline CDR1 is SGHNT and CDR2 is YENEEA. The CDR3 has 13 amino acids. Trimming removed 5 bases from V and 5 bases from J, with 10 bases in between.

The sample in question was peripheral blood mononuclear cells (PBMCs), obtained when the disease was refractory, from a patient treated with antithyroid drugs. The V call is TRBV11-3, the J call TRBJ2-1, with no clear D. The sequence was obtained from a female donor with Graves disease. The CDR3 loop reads CASSRSWDNEQFF. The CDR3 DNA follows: TGTGCCAGCAGCCGCTCTTGGGACAATGAGCAGTTCTTC.